This note documents a single T cell receptor beta chain sequence. This sample was taken from a study of blood T cell repertoires in COVID-19. Background on the study: Donors in the United States, Italy and Spain gave samples during acute or convalescent COVID-19. PBMCs, B-cell-depleted T cells, or T cells were the source of the cDNA or gDNA that made up the material.

Under the authors' procedure: The assay estimated nucleated cells by amplifying reference gene primers. Assay used: immunoSEQ multiplex PCR; TCRdb lists only in-frame clones, some missing. From that table come the V and J calls and clone size; the DNA was used to work out D and trimming. Among fewer than 350,000 clones listed, approximately 86% were seen once. The receptor's source is a man younger than 35 with active or convalescent COVID-19. The sample taken for sequencing was peripheral blood.

CDR3 sequence: CASSAGTLRDTGELFF. Here the CDR3 DNA reads TGTGCCAGCAGCGCCGGGACACTAAGGGACACCGGGGAGCTGTTTTTT. The rearrangement uses TRBV9 and TRBJ2-2; D perhaps matches TRBD1 (6 bases). The germline V gene has CDR1 SGDLS and CDR2 YYNGEE. Trimming removed 3 bases at V and 3 bases at J, with 15 bases between. The CDR3 is 16 amino acids.